One sample yielded the 8 T cell receptor beta chains listed below, sequenced in a study of shared clonotypes between healthy human individuals. Repertoires were generated with immunoSEQ multiplex PCR, while TCRdb's copy carries only in-frame clones and drops some. This sample carries roughly 1,600,000 clones, just under 99% of them seen once, and the ten largest clones take around 0.33%. The sample was naive CD4+ T cells sorted from blood. Subset in this sample: CD45RA+ positively selected. These receptor sequences come from a man aged 30 to 39 in good health.

This clone was seen just once. J is TRBJ1-4 and V is TRBV28, with D perhaps matching TRBD1 (5 bases). V shed 5 bases and J shed 3 bases, with 13 bases lying between them. CDR3 length: 15 amino acids. Germline V CDR1 and CDR2: MDHEN, SYDVKM. CDR3 bases: TGTGCCAGCAGTATAGTGGGGGTTCCTAATGAAAAACTGTTTTTT. It encodes CASSIVGVPNEKLFF.

This chain connects TRBV6-4 to TRBJ2-2; 8 nucleotides match TRBD2. V shed 8 bases and J 3 bases; nucleotides not matched to a gene: 8. Germline V gives CDR1 MRHNA, CDR2 SNTAGT. The CDR3 is 15 amino acids. CDR3 protein: CASGPGLGYTGELFF. DNA of the CDR3: TGTGCCAGCGGCCCGGGACTAGGGTACACCGGGGAGCTGTTTTTT.

The chain carries TRBV14 and TRBJ1-2; D remains ambiguous. V lost 4 bases and J lost 4, with 16 bases in between. Germline V gene data show CDR1 as SGHDN and CDR2 as FVKESK. There are 15 residues in the CDR3. CDR3 bases: TGTGCCAGCAGCCCAGCATGGATAGCGCCCTATGGCTACACCTTC. Translating it yields CASSPAWIAPYGYTF. Based on the CDR3 plus reference TRBV14 and TRBJ1-2, the full variable domain is EAGVTQFPSHSVIEKGQTVTLRCDPISGHDNLYWYRRVMGKEIKFLLHFVKESKQDESGMPNNRFLAERTGGTYSTLKVQPAELEDSGVYFCASSPAWIAPYGYTFGSGTRLTVV.

DNA for the CDR3: TGTGCCAGCAGCTTACTCCCGACGTTTGGCCAGCAGTACTTC. Its protein product is CASSLLPTFGQQYF. The genes are TRBV7-9 and TRBJ2-7; D uncertain. This CDR3 has 14 amino acids. The V end was cut by 2 bases, the J end by 8 bases, with 16 bases between. Per germline, CDR1 SEHNR and CDR2 FQNEAQ (reference sequence).

The J gene is TRBJ1-2, the V gene TRBV28, with D possibly being TRBD1 (6 bases). Germline V gene data show CDR1 as MDHEN and CDR2 as SYDVKM. The CDR3 extends over 16 amino acids. V was shortened by 5 bases and J by 9 bases, with 25 bases between the two germline ends. Written as DNA, the CDR3 is TGTGCCAGCAGTCTGGTGGAGGGGGTTCACGAGATCAGCTACACCTTC. Residues: CASSLVEGVHEISYTF.

This clone was detected only once. The chain uses TRBV10-3 and TRBJ2-1; 10 positions match TRBD2. The V gene end was trimmed by 6 bases and the J gene end by 5 bases; junction bases not matched to a gene: 7. This CDR3 region has 15 residues. Germline assignment: CDR1 ENHRY and CDR2 SYGVKD. The CDR3 DNA reads as TGTGCCATCAGATATGGACTAGCGGATAACAATGAGCAGTTCTTC. This translates into CAIRYGLADNNEQFF.

The chain recombines TRBV19 with TRBJ2-3; 9 bases line up with TRBD2. J gave up 4 bases and V 9 bases, and 5 bases lay outside the gene matches. The CDR3 runs 13 residues. Per the germline V gene, CDR1 is LNHDA and CDR2 is SQIVND (reference sequence). The CDR3 nucleotides read TGTGCCAGCGCGGGAGGGGTTGCAGATACGCAGTATTTT. It yields the protein CASAGGVADTQYF.

The chain combines TRBV11-2 with TRBJ1-1, with 7 bases identical to TRBD1. J was trimmed by 2 bases and V by 4 bases; bases with no gene match: 4. CDR3 length equals 14 residues. Germline V CDR1 and CDR2: SGHAT, FQNNGV. CDR3 protein: CASSSGTVNTEAFF. As DNA, the CDR3 is TGTGCCAGCAGCTCGGGGACAGTCAACACTGAAGCTTTCTTT.